This passage covers 23 T cell receptor beta chains from one sample sequenced in a study of T cells after posttransplantation cyclophosphamide. A marrow graft followed busulfan-fludarabine conditioning, with cyclophosphamide on days +3 and +4. Repertoires were generated with immunoSEQ multiplex PCR, while TCRdb's copy carries only in-frame clones and drops some. The sample includes 5,500 to 6,500 clones, roughly four fifths seen only once; the top ten take about 25%. This specimen consisted of CD8+ T cells sorted from PBMCs, obtained around 1,300 days after allogeneic stem cell transplant with posttransplant cyclophosphamide. These receptors were taken from a female patient in her 50s who received an allogeneic stem cell transplant from a related donor, was CMV-positive, and had no GVHD. Some T cells may be supplied by the graft donor.

This clone is medium-sized in the sample. The chain joins TRBV2 to TRBJ1-2; D is perhaps TRBD1 (5 bases). The V end was cut by 8 bases, the J end by 0 bases, with 13 bases between. The CDR3 has 14 residues. Per the germline V gene, CDR1 is SNHLY and CDR2 is FYNNEI. The CDR3 is CASLPGGANYGYTF. The CDR3 region has the DNA TGTGCCAGCCTCCCCGGGGGAGCTAACTATGGCTACACCTTC.

This clone has more than one count but fewer than ten. The chain is built from TRBV9 and TRBJ2-3; TRBD2 matches at 10 bases. This CDR3 is 17 amino acids long. The germline gives CDR1 SGDLS, CDR2 YYNGEE. J lost 2 bases, V lost 2 bases, and 8 bases had no gene match. CDR3 coding DNA: TGTGCCAGCAGCGTTTCGGCTAGCGGGAGCACCACAGATACGCAGTATTTT. Protein sequence: CASSVSASGSTTDTQYF.

The CDR3 DNA follows: TGCAGCGCAGTGGTGCCAGGACAAGAGACCCAGTACTTC. Translating it yields CSAVVPGQETQYF. This chain connects TRBV29-1 to TRBJ2-5; D is unresolved. Germline CDR1 and CDR2: SQVTM and ANQGSEA. The CDR3 extends over 13 amino acids. Trimming took off 7 bases at V and 2 bases at J, with 14 bases between the two ends. Full variable domain (outside the CDR3, taken from reference TRBV29-1 and TRBJ2-5): SAVISQKPSRDICQRGTSLTIQCQVDSQVTMMFWYRQQPGQSLTLIATANQGSEATYESGFVIDKFPISRPNLTFSTLTVSNMSPEDSSIYLCSAVVPGQETQYFGPGTRLLVL.

The chain is built from TRBV13 and TRBJ2-3; TRBD2 matches at 15 bases. The CDR3 runs 19 residues. Germline loops: CDR1 PRHDT, CDR2 FYEKMQ (reference sequence). V was clipped by 4 bases and J by 5 bases; unmatched bases: 13. CDR3 sequence: CASSSRGLAGGNLEDTQYF. The CDR3 region has the DNA TGTGCCAGCAGCTCTCGCGGACTAGCGGGAGGGAACCTTGAAGATACGCAGTATTTT.

CDR3 DNA sequence: TGTGCCAGCAGTTCCCCACAGGGGCGTGGCTACACCTTC. This encodes CASSSPQGRGYTF. The chain recombines TRBV6-5 with TRBJ1-2, with 7 nucleotides matching TRBD1. The CDR3 totals 13 residues. Trimming took 4 bases from V and 7 from J; bases not matched to a gene: 6. CDR1 is MNHEY and CDR2 is SVGAGI in the germline V gene.

The rearrangement uses TRBV6-1 and TRBJ2-3; a weak D match, TRBD1 (6 bases). The CDR3 runs 14 residues. Trimming took 5 bases from V and 0 from J, leaving 9 bases between them. CDR1 and CDR2 from the germline V gene are MNHNS and SASEGT. In DNA form, the CDR3 reads TGTGCCAGCAGTCCGGACAGAAGCACAGATACGCAGTATTTT. Translation gives CASSPDRSTDTQYF.

The chain uses TRBV9 and TRBJ2-3; 7 bases are shared with TRBD1. The V segment lost 4 bases and the J segment 0 bases; nucleotides outside the gene matches: 5. The V gene's germline CDR1 is SGDLS and CDR2 YYNGEE. The CDR3 consists of 15 residues. The CDR3 reads CASSSGQVSTDTQYF. For the CDR3, the DNA is TGTGCCAGCAGCTCAGGACAGGTCAGCACAGATACGCAGTATTTT.

The rearrangement joins TRBV13 to TRBJ2-1; 7 bases fit TRBD1. Germline V gene sequence: CDR1 PRHDT, CDR2 FYEKMQ (reference sequence). The J segment lost 2 bases and the V segment lost 4 bases, leaving 8 bases of the junction unmatched. CDR3 length: 16 amino acids. CDR3 sequence: CASSSEQGIPYNEQFF. The CDR3 nucleotides read TGTGCCAGCAGCTCCGAACAGGGGATACCCTACAATGAGCAGTTCTTC.

The J gene is TRBJ2-1, the V gene TRBV23-1; 14 bases map to TRBD2. TRBV23-1 carries the ORF label, with uncertain function. This CDR3 has 19 amino acids. Unmatched junction bases numbered 15, after V lost 3 bases and J lost 8 bases. The CDR3 region has the DNA TGCGCCAGCAGTCATCGCAGGGCGGCGGGACTAGCGGGAGTGCATGAGCAGTTCTTC. It encodes CASSHRRAAGLAGVHEQFF.

This rearrangement joins TRBV4-2 to TRBJ1-3; D remains ambiguous. The CDR3 runs to 14 residues. Per germline, CDR1 LGHNA and CDR2 YNFKEQ. Trimming shortened V by 4 bases and J by 9 bases, and 16 bases separated the two germline ends. The CDR3 is CASSLLGVVATIYF. The CDR3 nucleotides are TGTGCCAGCAGCCTTCTAGGCGTAGTCGCCACCATATATTTT.

The chain is built from TRBV6-4 and TRBJ1-5, with TRBD1 as a possible D gene (5 bases). Germline V lookup: CDR1 MRHNA, CDR2 SNTAGT. Trimming shortened V by 3 bases and J by 0 bases, and 6 bases separated the two germline ends. CDR3 length equals 14 residues. CDR3: CASSETVSNQPQHF. The CDR3 coding sequence is TGTGCCAGCAGTGAGACAGTTAGCAATCAGCCCCAGCATTTT.

The chain joins TRBV4-1 to TRBJ2-1, with TRBD2 matching over 9 bases. V lost 1 base and J lost 8; bases outside the gene matches: 12. Germline CDR1 reads MGHRA; CDR2 reads YSYEKL. The CDR3 length is 17 residues. The CDR3 DNA reads as TGCGCCAGCAGCCAAGGGGGGAGCGGGAGGCCCGGGGATGAGCAGTTCTTC. Translation: CASSQGGSGRPGDEQFF.

By proportion, this clone is large (0.1 to 1%). The chain employs TRBV5-1 and TRBJ2-7; possible D gene TRBD2, 6 bases. The CDR3 totals 14 residues. The germline CDR1 and CDR2 sequences are SGHRS and YFSETQ. V dropped 4 bases and J dropped 4 bases, with 15 bases sitting between them. This chain's CDR3 is CASSEYGGRYEQYF. The CDR3 nucleotides read TGCGCCAGCAGCGAGTACGGAGGGCGGTACGAGCAGTACTTC. Filled out from reference TRBV5-1 and TRBJ2-7, the complete variable domain reads KAGVTQTPRYLIKTRGQQVTLSCSPISGHRSVSWYQQTPGQGLQFLFEYFSETQRNKGNFPGRFSGRQFSNSRSEMNVSTLELGDSALYLCASSEYGGRYEQYFGPGTRLTVT.

This chain joins TRBV6-6 and TRBJ2-2; 7 positions agree with TRBD1. Germline loops: CDR1 MNHNY, CDR2 SVGAGI (reference sequence). With V trimmed by 2 bases and J by 3 bases, 3 bases remained unmatched. The CDR3 consists of 15 residues. CDR3 bases: TGTGCCAGCAGTTACCGGACAGGTTACACCGGGGAGCTGTTTTTT. Translating it yields CASSYRTGYTGELFF.

This clone was counted only a few times. The J gene is TRBJ2-1, the V gene TRBV2; 10 nucleotides align to TRBD2. From germline, CDR1 is SNHLY and CDR2 FYNNEI. The CDR3 length is 14 residues. The V segment lost 10 bases and the J segment 4 bases; nucleotides outside the gene matches: 7. This chain's CDR3 is CANLAGAGYNEQFF. CDR3 bases: TGTGCCAACCTAGCGGGAGCCGGATACAATGAGCAGTTCTTC.

V usage is TRBV15 and J usage is TRBJ1-2; 10 bases map to TRBD1. The CDR3 length is 19 residues. CDR1 LNHNV and CDR2 YYDKDF come from the germline V gene (reference sequence). J gave up 4 bases and V 1 base, and 15 bases lay outside the gene matches. The CDR3 DNA follows: TGTGCCACCAGCAGAGGGCCCGAGGGACAGGGGATCGGTTTCTATGGCTACACCTTC. This sequence encodes CATSRGPEGQGIGFYGYTF. Based on the CDR3 plus reference TRBV15 and TRBJ1-2, the full variable domain is DAMVIQNPRYQVTQFGKPVTLSCSQTLNHNVMYWYQQKSSQAPKLLFHYYDKDFNNEADTPDNFQSRRPNTSFCFLDIRSPGLGDTAMYLCATSRGPEGQGIGFYGYTFGSGTRLTVV.

The chain uses TRBV9 and TRBJ2-1; 10 bases agree with TRBD2. V gave up 0 bases and J gave up 3 bases; unmatched junction bases: 6. CDR1 SGDLS and CDR2 YYNGEE come from the germline V gene. This CDR3 has 17 residues. DNA of the CDR3: TGTGCCAGCAGCGTAGTAGTCGGACTAGCGGACTACAATGAGCAGTTCTTC. The encoded protein is CASSVVVGLADYNEQFF.

Turning to this clone: Within the sample, other DNA sequences also encode this same CDR3. This chain uses TRBV5-4 with TRBJ1-2; D not resolved. This CDR3 is built from 15 residues. Germline V gene lookup returns CDR1 SGHNT and CDR2 YYREEE (reference sequence). With 0 bases removed from V and 6 bases from J, the gap between germline ends came to 15 bases. As DNA, the CDR3 is TGTGCCAGCAGCTTGGCTGTCGTCCCGGCGGATGGCTACACCTTC. It is translated as CASSLAVVPADGYTF.

The chain couples TRBV10-3 to TRBJ2-1; perhaps TRBD2 as D (6 bases). The CDR3 runs 13 residues. V dropped 11 bases and J dropped 7 bases, with 18 bases sitting between them. Per germline, CDR1 ENHRY and CDR2 SYGVKD. CDR3 DNA sequence: TGTGCCTCCAGTGCCGGGAGTCTAAATGAGCAGTTCTTC. Protein product: CASSAGSLNEQFF.

This clone came up once. The rearrangement links TRBV27 to TRBJ2-5; D not certain. The germline CDR1 and CDR2 sequences are MNHEY and SMNVEV (reference sequence). The CDR3 runs 15 residues. V was pared by 0 bases and J by 5 bases, with 13 bases between. The CDR3 here is CASSLSPLLRETQYF. CDR3 coding DNA: TGTGCCAGCAGTTTATCCCCACTATTGCGGGAGACCCAGTACTTC.

The V gene is TRBV6-5, the J gene TRBJ2-7, with 7 bases identical to TRBD1. Germline trimming cut 6 bases from V and 1 base from J; bases unmatched to any gene: 6. The CDR3 loop spans 14 amino acids. The germline V gene has CDR1 MNHEY and CDR2 SVGAGI. CDR3 nucleotide sequence: TGTGCCAGCAGGACACAGGGGTTTTCCTACGAGCAGTACTTC. This sequence encodes CASRTQGFSYEQYF.

The V gene is TRBV11-2, the J gene TRBJ2-7; 11 bases align to TRBD2. Germline V CDR1 and CDR2: SGHAT, FQNNGV. J was trimmed by 2 bases and V by 2 bases; bases with no gene match: 5. The CDR3 extends over 16 amino acids. In DNA, the CDR3 is TGTGCCAGCAGCTTACGTACTAGCGGGAGTCCCTACGAGCAGTACTTC. This translates into CASSLRTSGSPYEQYF.

The chain recombines TRBV4-1 with TRBJ2-2; no clear D. Trimming removed 1 base from V and 10 bases from J, with 19 bases in between. CDR1 is MGHRA and CDR2 is YSYEKL in the germline V gene. This CDR3 is 16 amino acids long. DNA of the CDR3: TGCGCCAGCAGCCAAGGATTCGCCCAGAGAGGAGTGGAGCTGTTTTTT. This translates into CASSQGFAQRGVELFF.